The clone carrying this T cell receptor beta chain was seen once. The sample belongs to a study of immune evolution from preneoplasia to lung adenocarcinoma. Method: immunoSEQ multiplex PCR; TCRdb's copy keeps in-frame clones and lacks some. This table holds approximately 6,900 clones, roughly 74% found once. Germline V gene lookup returns CDR1 SNHLY and CDR2 FYNNEI. V lost 7 bases and J 7 bases, leaving 13 bases between the germline ends. The CDR3 consists of 13 residues. Sequenced sample: FFPE lung adenocarcinoma in situ tissue. The origin of this receptor is a donor at least 70 years old with lung adenocarcinoma. This sequence joins TRBV2 and TRBJ1-4; D call uncertain. In DNA form, the CDR3 reads TGTGCCAGCATGACCGGCAGTCTTGAAAAACTGTTTTTT. Protein: CASMTGSLEKLFF.